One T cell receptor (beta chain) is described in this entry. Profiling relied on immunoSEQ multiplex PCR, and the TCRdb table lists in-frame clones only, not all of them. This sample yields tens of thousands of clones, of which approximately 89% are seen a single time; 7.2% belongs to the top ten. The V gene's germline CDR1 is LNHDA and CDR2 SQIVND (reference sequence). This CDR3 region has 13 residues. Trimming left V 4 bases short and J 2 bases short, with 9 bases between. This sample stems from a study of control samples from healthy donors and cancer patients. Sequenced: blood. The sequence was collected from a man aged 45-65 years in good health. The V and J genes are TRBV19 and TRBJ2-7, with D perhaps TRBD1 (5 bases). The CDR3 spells CASSTGLTYEQYF. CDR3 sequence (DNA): TGTGCCAGTAGTACAGGGCTGACCTACGAGCAGTACTTC.